This TCR beta chain was sequenced for a study of T-cell memory formation after mild COVID-19. On the study more broadly: TCR clustering was largely donor specific.

Study-level points and caveats: While clones contracting from day 15 to 85 were balanced between CD4 and CD8, later expanders leaned CD4+. CD8+ contracting clones occupied EMRA, while CD4+ ones occupied mainly CM and EM.

Using constant-segment primers, 5'RACE produced TCR alpha and TCR beta cDNA libraries carrying sample barcodes and UMIs. TCRdb processed the 5' RACE reads anew with MiXCR; each CDR3 protein has one entry. The table records approximately 230,000 distinct CDR3 sequences, about a sixth of them present only once. There are 15 residues in the CDR3. Between the trimmed V and J ends, which lost 6 bases and 0 bases, there was a span of 15 bases. Germline V lookup: CDR1 MNHEY, CDR2 SVGAGI. On this clonotype itself: What it binds is not known.

The clonotype originates from a man between 18 and 29 years old who had mild COVID-19 (a few samples of this study predate the infection). Cell type and time point are not known. This chain links TRBV6-5 with TRBJ2-7; possible D gene TRBD2, 7 bases. The sample taken for sequencing was PBMCs or a T cell subset sorted from them (not recorded which). CDR3 sequence: CASRTTGGSSYEQYF. The CDR3 DNA is TGTGCCAGCAGGACAACGGGGGGCAGCTCCTACGAGCAGTACTTC.